The 25 T cell receptor beta chains below all came from one sample that was sequenced in a study of T cell repertoires in cytomegalovirus infection. These receptors are not linked to any known antigen. MiXCR was run by TCRdb on the reads, yielding one entry per CDR3 protein. The sample consists of approximately 590,000 distinct CDR3 sequences, around two fifths of them appearing once. The sample consisted of cultured PBMCs, taken from culture after CMV antigen stimulation. The receptors were gathered from a human donor in good health (CMV status not recorded). Some clones in this sample may be carry-over from other donors' samples.

V gene TRBV20-1 combines with J gene TRBJ1-6, with TRBD1 matching over 8 bases. The CDR3 is 13 residues long. CDR1 is DFQATT, CDR2 SNEGSKA, per germline (reference sequence). The DNA of the CDR3 is TGCAGAGACGGACAGGGATCTGGTTCACCCCTCCACTTT. Translated, it gives CRDGQGSGSPLHF.

This clonotype was seen only a few times. V usage is TRBV6-2 or TRBV6-3 and J usage is TRBJ1-5, with 9 bases lining up with TRBD1. J lost 5 bases, V lost 6 bases, and 8 bases had no gene match. Germline lookup yields CDR1 MNHEY and CDR2 SVGEGT. There are 15 residues in the CDR3. CDR3 residues: CASSLQGAWDQPQHF. CDR3 nucleotide sequence: TGTGCCAGCAGCCTACAGGGGGCTTGGGATCAGCCCCAGCATTTT.

This clonotype was counted only a few times. This rearrangement joins TRBV7-2 to TRBJ2-3; no clear D. V lost 2 bases to trimming and J lost 5 bases, with 11 bases between them. The germline V gene encodes CDR1 SGHTA and CDR2 FQGNSA. The CDR3 is 14 amino acids. CDR3 coding DNA: TGTGCCAGCAGCTTAAGCGATAGGGTAGATACGCAGTATTTT. Translated: CASSLSDRVDTQYF.

This clonotype was found many times. J is TRBJ1-5 and V is TRBV7-2, with unresolved D. CDR3 size: 14 residues. The germline V gene encodes CDR1 SGHTA and CDR2 FQGNSA. The germline V and J ends were trimmed by 1 base and 7 bases, with 11 bases remaining between them. The CDR3 is CASSLGPFRQPQHF. CDR3 DNA sequence: TGTGCCAGCAGCTTAGGGCCCTTTCGGCAGCCCCAGCATTTT.

Here the CDR3 reads CASTFTGRELFF. The CDR3 bases are TGTGCCAGCACCTTTACTGGGCGGGAGCTGTTTTTT. The chain is built from TRBV11-2 and TRBJ2-2; D call uncertain. This CDR3 spans 12 amino acids. Trimming pared 7 bases from V and 9 bases from J, leaving 12 bases between. Germline loops: CDR1 SGHAT, CDR2 FQNNGV.

In its sample, this clonotype was seen once. V and J are TRBV2 and TRBJ1-1; D is unclear. The CDR3 consists of 15 residues. Trimming removed 4 bases from V and 3 bases from J, with 15 bases in between. Germline V gene data show CDR1 as SNHLY and CDR2 as FYNNEI. CDR3 sequence reads: CASSGNRISDTEAFF. Here the CDR3 DNA reads TGTGCCAGCAGTGGTAACAGAATTTCGGACACTGAAGCTTTCTTT.

This clonotype was seen more than once but under ten times. This sequence joins TRBV12-3 or TRBV12-4 and TRBJ1-6, with TRBD1 as a possible D gene (5 bases). The CDR3 runs 16 residues. V was cut by 5 bases and J by 4 bases, with 15 bases left in between. The CDR3 is CASSHQRDWYNSPLHF. Here the CDR3 DNA reads TGTGCCAGCAGTCACCAAAGGGACTGGTATAATTCACCCCTCCACTTT.

The chain joins TRBV7-6 to TRBJ1-5; 8 nucleotides match TRBD1. The ends lost 5 bases at V and 9 bases at J; junction bases unmatched: 15. CDR3 length: 16 residues. Germline V gene lookup returns CDR1 SGHVS and CDR2 FNYEAQ. Here the CDR3 DNA reads TGTGCCAGCAGCCTCCCAGGGGGCAGGGCTGTGCGGCCCCAGCATTTT. Its translation: CASSLPGGRAVRPQHF.

Details on this clonotype: The junction differs from germline at one of its ends, possibly a read error. The V call is TRBV7-6, the J call TRBJ2-3, with 11 nucleotides matching TRBD2. CDR3 length: 13 residues. Per the germline V gene, CDR1 is SGHVS and CDR2 is FNYEAQ. The CDR3 sequence: CASSLIAGGSPDF. The CDR3 bases are TGTGCCAGCAGCCTTATAGCGGGGGGGTCTCCGGACTTT.

This clonotype was counted many times. The chain recombines TRBV12-3 or TRBV12-4 with TRBJ1-2; D perhaps matches TRBD1 (5 bases). V was shortened by 7 bases and J by 6 bases, with 15 bases between the two germline ends. This CDR3 region has 13 residues. The CDR3 DNA reads as TGTGCCAGCAACCCGGGAGGGGTTAATGGCTACACCTTC. Protein sequence: CASNPGGVNGYTF.

This chain uses TRBV7-8 with TRBJ1-4; the D is unclear. Germline V gene lookup returns CDR1 SGHVS and CDR2 FQNEAQ. The CDR3 spans 16 residues. Trimming cost V 1 base and J 3 bases, with 12 bases left between them. The DNA for the CDR3 is TGTGCCAGCAGCTTAGGAAGGTCGCGCGCTAATGAAAAACTGTTTTTT. The encoded protein is CASSLGRSRANEKLFF.

In its sample, this clonotype was seen many times. This sequence joins TRBV7-9 and TRBJ2-1; 11 bases align to TRBD2. Trimming removed 6 bases from V and 9 bases from J; junction bases left unmatched: 10. The CDR3 is made up of 15 amino acids. In germline, CDR1 is SEHNR, CDR2 FQNEAQ (reference sequence). The CDR3 reads CASRLTSGEGGEQFF. CDR3 in DNA: TGTGCCAGCAGGTTGACTAGCGGGGAAGGTGGTGAGCAGTTCTTC.

This clonotype appeared a few times. The chain has TRBV7-6 and TRBJ2-7, with D possibly matching TRBD2 (6 bases). The germline V gene encodes CDR1 SGHVS and CDR2 FNYEAQ. The V end was cut by 3 bases, the J end by 3 bases, with 15 bases between. This CDR3 has 15 amino acids. CDR3 nucleotides: TGTGCCAGCAGCTTTCCCCAGGGAGGCGTCTACGAGCAGTACTTC. The encoded protein is CASSFPQGGVYEQYF.

This clonotype was recorded many times. The chain links TRBV7-8 to TRBJ2-3; D is unresolved. The CDR3 consists of 19 residues. Trimming pared 5 bases from V and 0 bases from J, leaving 24 bases between. In germline, CDR1 is SGHVS, CDR2 FQNEAQ. The CDR3 here is CASSTDPGQADDSTDTQYF. In DNA, the CDR3 is TGTGCCAGCAGCACCGACCCCGGCCAGGCCGATGACAGCACAGATACGCAGTATTTT.

The chain recombines TRBV18 with TRBJ2-7; TRBD1 is a possible D gene (5 bases). V was shortened by 2 bases and J by 3 bases, with 11 bases between the two germline ends. Germline V gives CDR1 KGHSH, CDR2 LQKENI. The CDR3 covers 14 residues. The CDR3 nucleotides read TGTGCCAGCTCACCAGCGGACACTCTCTACGAGCAGTACTTC. This sequence encodes CASSPADTLYEQYF.

The rearrangement uses TRBV28 and TRBJ1-1; D is uncertain. Trimming took off 6 bases at V and 2 bases at J, with 16 bases between the two ends. Germline V CDR1 and CDR2: MDHEN, SYDVKM. The CDR3 is 15 residues long. For the CDR3, the DNA is TGTGCCAGCAGAGCTATATCGGGTAGCAACACTGAAGCTTTCTTT. Amino acid sequence: CASRAISGSNTEAFF.

The sample holds one count of this clonotype. The chain carries TRBV20-1 and TRBJ1-6, with a possible D match to TRBD1 (5 bases). From germline, CDR1 is DFQATT and CDR2 SNEGSKA (reference sequence). This CDR3 is 16 amino acids long. The ends were cut back, 0 bases at V and 9 bases at J, with 18 bases in the middle. The CDR3 sequence: CSARDYRGPDSSPLHF. The CDR3 DNA sequence: TGCAGTGCTAGAGATTATCGGGGCCCGGACTCTTCACCCCTCCACTTT.

This clonotype was observed many times. The J gene is TRBJ1-5, the V gene TRBV7-2; D not certain. V was shortened by 3 bases and J by 2 bases, with 5 bases between the two germline ends. This CDR3 spans 13 amino acids. Looked up from germline, CDR1 is SGHTA and CDR2 is FQGNSA. The chain's CDR3 is CASSFGGNQPQHF. The DNA for the CDR3 is TGTGCCAGCAGCTTCGGGGGCAATCAGCCCCAGCATTTT.

This clonotype was recorded a few times. The chain has TRBV7-8 and TRBJ2-1, with TRBD1 identical over 7 bases. Per the germline V gene, CDR1 is SGHVS and CDR2 is FQNEAQ. This CDR3 has 13 residues. J was trimmed by 10 bases and V by 1 base; bases with no gene match: 4. The CDR3, as DNA: TGTGCCAGCAGCTTAGACAGGGGCTCGGAGCAGTTCTTC. This codes for CASSLDRGSEQFF. Full variable domain (rest looked up from reference TRBV7-8 and TRBJ2-1): GAGVSQSPRYKVAKRGQDVALRCDPISGHVSLFWYQQALGQGPEFLTYFQNEAQLDKSGLPSDRFFAERPEGSVSTLKIQRTQQEDSAVYLCASSLDRGSEQFFGPGTRLTVL.

This chain joins TRBV2 and TRBJ2-2; 7 bases agree with TRBD1. Losses at the gene ends were 4 bases for V and 4 bases for J; bases not matched to a gene: 9. Germline CDR1 and CDR2: SNHLY and FYNNEI. The CDR3 has 16 amino acids. For the CDR3, the DNA is TGTGCCAGCAGTGGAGAAGAAGGGGGCCGCACCGGGGAGCTGTTTTTT. Its protein is CASSGEEGGRTGELFF.

The chain uses TRBV10-3 and TRBJ2-1, with 7 positions matching TRBD2. The CDR3 runs to 15 residues. The V gene end was trimmed by 3 bases and the J gene end by 6 bases; junction bases not matched to a gene: 8. Per germline, CDR1 ENHRY and CDR2 SYGVKD. This CDR3 is CAISDGYQRGNEQFF. The CDR3 DNA reads as TGTGCCATCAGTGATGGGTATCAGCGGGGCAATGAGCAGTTCTTC.

CDR3 sequence reads: CASSLASDSPAETQYF. CDR3 nucleotides: TGTGCCAGCAGCTTAGCCTCCGACAGCCCTGCGGAGACCCAGTACTTC. The chain joins TRBV7-9 to TRBJ2-5; TRBD1 might be the D (5 bases). Trimming shortened V by 0 bases and J by 5 bases, and 16 bases separated the two germline ends. Looked up from germline, CDR1 is SEHNR and CDR2 is FQNEAQ (reference sequence). This CDR3 region has 16 residues.

The rearrangement joins TRBV5-1 to TRBJ1-6, with D uncertain. The germline V gene encodes CDR1 SGHRS and CDR2 YFSETQ. V lost 2 bases and J lost 7, with 13 bases in between. The CDR3 sequence is 15 residues long. CDR3 residues: CASSFGVRGNSPLHF. CDR3 bases: TGCGCCAGCAGCTTTGGGGTCCGAGGAAATTCACCCCTCCACTTT.

The rearrangement joins TRBV7-2 to TRBJ2-1; D gene uncertain. This CDR3 spans 14 amino acids. CDR1 SGHTA and CDR2 FQGNSA come from the germline V gene. V lost 6 bases and J 8 bases, leaving 17 bases between the germline ends. The CDR3 is CASSYPPPGHEQFF. CDR3 DNA sequence: TGTGCCAGCAGTTATCCCCCGCCGGGCCATGAGCAGTTCTTC.

This rearrangement joins TRBV7-2 to TRBJ1-2; 12 nucleotides align to TRBD1. Per germline, CDR1 SGHTA and CDR2 FQGNSA. J gave up 4 bases and V 5 bases, and 5 bases lay outside the gene matches. CDR3 length: 15 amino acids. The CDR3 spells CASSRDRGLFYGYTF. CDR3 DNA: TGTGCCAGCAGCCGGGACAGGGGGCTTTTCTATGGCTACACCTTC.